This T cell receptor (beta chain) was documented in a study of shared clonotypes between healthy human individuals. General study results and limits: Sequencing depth was a factor that was expected to affect clonotype sharing among donors. Larger richness was generally estimated for naive than memory subsets.

In the case of this clone: The antigen remains unidentified.

Naive CD8 cells lacked CD45RO, underwent positive selection for CCR7 and left out terminally differentiated effector memory CD45RA+ cells. The CDR3 consists of 15 residues. V was pared by 5 bases and J by 6 bases, with 20 bases between. CDR1 and CDR2 from the germline V gene are MNHEY and SMNVEV (reference sequence). The material for each subset, its genomic DNA, was split evenly across several immunoSEQ plates. The method was immunoSEQ multiplex PCR; TCRdb's version includes in-frame clones alone and lacks a portion of them. The sample lists about 2.2 million clones, 85% to 95% occurring once. This clonotype was obtained from a man aged 18 to 30 in good health. Some clones in this sample may be carry-over from other donors' samples. This chain connects TRBV27 to TRBJ2-7; possibly TRBD1 for D (8 bases). Sequencing was performed on naive CD8+ T cells from PBMCs. CDR3 loop: CASSPNRGGPLEQYF. The CDR3 bases are TGTGCCAGCAGTCCGAACAGGGGGGGGCCGCTCGAGCAGTACTTC.